What follows describes a single T cell receptor beta chain. These data come from a study of sequential checkpoint blockade in melanoma. Germline assignment: CDR1 SGHDN and CDR2 FVKESK. This CDR3 comprises 12 residues. V lost 4 bases and J lost 7; bases outside the gene matches: 3. Treatment indicated: randomized to nivolumab then ipilimumab (arm A) or the reverse (arm B). TCRdb's copy holds only in-frame clones and misses some; the assay was immunoSEQ multiplex PCR. The sample shows more than 9,000 clones, 65% to 70% of them seen only once. The chain couples TRBV14 to TRBJ1-1; the match to TRBD1 covers 7 bases. This TCR came from a human donor with melanoma. Sequences were derived from CD8+ T cells sorted from blood (inferred from file names), sampled from a patient given nivolumab and ipilimumab in sequence. CDR3 residues: CASSPGTVEAFF. CDR3 DNA sequence: TGTGCCAGCAGCCCCGGGACAGTTGAAGCTTTCTTT.